This T cell receptor (beta chain) was captured by sequencing in a study of blood T cell repertoires in COVID-19. Study background: PBMCs, B-cell-depleted T cells, or T cells were the source of the cDNA or gDNA that made up the material.

V dropped 1 base and J dropped 4 bases, with 10 bases sitting between them. Germline V gene lookup returns CDR1 SGHVS and CDR2 FQNEAQ. The CDR3 extends over 14 amino acids. Per the original data handling: Estimated nucleated cell counts came from reference gene primer amplification. Some clones are missing from TCRdb's copy, which holds only in-frame ones; the method was immunoSEQ multiplex PCR. V and J calls and clone size are copied from that table; D and trimming were computed from the DNA. Altogether more than 250,000 clones are present, 65% to 85% being singletons, with the ten largest covering roughly 1.1%.

This TCR was recovered from a woman between 50 and 59 years old with acute or convalescent COVID-19. What was sequenced was peripheral blood. This chain joins TRBV7-8 and TRBJ1-2; D remains unclear. The CDR3 loop reads CASSLGTGSYGYTF. The CDR3 region has the DNA TGTGCCAGCAGCTTAGGGACGGGATCCTATGGCTACACCTTC.